This entry lists 27 T cell receptor beta chains sequenced from one sample in a study of shared clonotypes between healthy human individuals. Generated by immunoSEQ multiplex PCR, the TCRdb table keeps only in-frame clones and is missing some. The table has around 600,000 clones, about 97% seen once; the top ten hold about 0.06%. The material sequenced was naive CD4+ T cells sorted from blood. Subset reported: CD45RA+ positively selected. The source of these receptors is a woman aged 30 to 39 in good health.

V gene TRBV27 combines with J gene TRBJ2-7; tentatively, D is TRBD1 (6 bases). The CDR3 length is 15 residues. Between the trimmed V and J ends, which lost 2 bases and 0 bases, there was a span of 11 bases. Germline CDR1 is MNHEY and CDR2 is SMNVEV (reference sequence). CDR3 sequence reads: CASSLKGVSSYEQYF. In nucleotides, the CDR3 is TGTGCCAGCAGTTTAAAGGGGGTGAGCTCCTACGAGCAGTACTTC.

This chain connects TRBV6-4 to TRBJ1-2, with 7 positions matching TRBD1. Germline trimming cut 6 bases from V and 8 bases from J; bases unmatched to any gene: 9. In germline, CDR1 is MRHNA, CDR2 SNTAGT. The length of the CDR3 is 13 residues. The CDR3 nucleotides are TGTGCCAGCAGCGCCCGACAGGGTTACGGCTACACCTTC. Residues: CASSARQGYGYTF.

The CDR3 bases are TGTGCCAGCTCACCTTACGGAGAACTTACCTACGAGCAGTACTTC. Amino acids: CASSPYGELTYEQYF. This sequence joins TRBV18 and TRBJ2-7; D not resolved. The CDR3 consists of 15 residues. The V end lost 3 bases, the J end lost 2 bases, and 14 bases lay between the germline ends. The germline V gene has CDR1 KGHSH and CDR2 LQKENI.

The genes are TRBV19 and TRBJ2-3; D is perhaps TRBD1 (5 bases). Trimming shortened V by 4 bases and J by 6 bases, and 11 bases separated the two germline ends. The CDR3 totals 13 residues. CDR1 and CDR2 from the germline V gene are LNHDA and SQIVND (reference sequence). The CDR3 DNA sequence: TGTGCCAGTAGTAACCTTGGGGCGGATACGCAGTATTTT. This gives the protein CASSNLGADTQYF.

This clone was recorded only once. The rearrangement uses TRBV5-8 and TRBJ2-7; D may match TRBD1 or TRBD2 (5 bases each). The CDR3 is 11 amino acids. Germline lookup yields CDR1 SGHTS and CDR2 YDEGEE. V was cut by 5 bases and J by 7 bases, with 10 bases left in between. CDR3 amino acids: CASSYEGEQYF. CDR3 bases: TGTGCCAGCAGTTATGAGGGGGAGCAGTACTTC.

This chain connects TRBV7-9 to TRBJ2-7; 10 bases are shared with TRBD2. This CDR3 region has 16 residues. After removal of 2 bases from V and 3 bases from J, the junction contained 7 bases not matched to a gene. Germline lookup yields CDR1 SEHNR and CDR2 FQNEAQ (reference sequence). The CDR3 reads CASSLSGRARIYEQYF. The CDR3 bases are TGTGCCAGCAGCTTAAGCGGGAGGGCCAGGATCTACGAGCAGTACTTC.

The CDR3 region has the DNA TGCGCCAGCAGCCGGCCAGGCGATACTTACGGTGAGCAGTTCTTC. Encoded protein: CASSRPGDTYGEQFF. The chain is built from TRBV4-1 and TRBJ2-1, with D unclear. The CDR3 totals 15 residues. Germline values: CDR1 MGHRA, CDR2 YSYEKL. V lost 4 bases and J 9 bases, leaving 19 bases between the germline ends.

This rearrangement joins TRBV28 to TRBJ2-2; the D gene is possibly TRBD1 (5 bases). This CDR3 region has 11 residues. With 7 bases removed from V and 13 bases from J, the gap between germline ends came to 13 bases. Germline V gene lookup returns CDR1 MDHEN and CDR2 SYDVKM. The CDR3 sequence is CASTRTQVLFF. In DNA, the CDR3 is TGTGCCAGCACCAGGACACAAGTGCTGTTTTTT.

The chain has TRBV6-5 and TRBJ2-5; D is possibly TRBD2 (5 bases). The CDR3 is made up of 13 amino acids. Trimming left V 2 bases short and J 3 bases short, with 7 bases between. Per the germline V gene, CDR1 is MNHEY and CDR2 is SVGAGI. The CDR3 DNA follows: TGTGCCAGCAGTTACGTCGGGAAAGAGACCCAGTACTTC. Amino acids: CASSYVGKETQYF.

V and J are TRBV5-1 and TRBJ2-1; either TRBD1 or TRBD2 may fit D (5 bases each). There are 17 residues in the CDR3. Trimming cost V 4 bases and J 0 bases, with 17 bases left between them. Germline values: CDR1 SGHRS, CDR2 YFSETQ. CDR3 bases: TGCGCCAGCAGCCCCTCCGGGGACCCAGGCTCCTACAATGAGCAGTTCTTC. This codes for CASSPSGDPGSYNEQFF.

The chain has TRBV2 and TRBJ2-1; TRBD2 agrees at 11 bases. The ends lost 5 bases at V and 4 bases at J; junction bases unmatched: 4. This CDR3 spans 15 amino acids. Looked up from germline, CDR1 is SNHLY and CDR2 is FYNNEI. This chain's CDR3 is CASSFTSGSYNEQFF. Here the CDR3 DNA reads TGTGCCAGCAGTTTTACTAGCGGGAGTTACAATGAGCAGTTCTTC.

The chain recombines TRBV6-6 with TRBJ1-2, with 9 bases identical to TRBD1. Germline CDR1 MNHNY, CDR2 SVGAGI (reference sequence). The J segment lost 6 bases and the V segment lost 4 bases, leaving 3 bases of the junction unmatched. The CDR3 spans 13 residues. The CDR3 loop reads CASSSTGGDGYTF. CDR3 coding DNA: TGTGCCAGCAGTTCGACAGGGGGGGATGGCTACACCTTC.

In this sample, this clone turned up a few times. The chain carries TRBV29-1 and TRBJ2-7; 13 nucleotides match TRBD2. After removal of 4 bases from V and 7 bases from J, the junction contained 10 bases not matched to a gene. The CDR3 length is 15 residues. CDR1 and CDR2 from the germline V gene are SQVTM and ANQGSEA. This CDR3 is CSVGGGTSGISEQYF. The CDR3, as DNA: TGCAGCGTTGGAGGGGGGACTAGCGGGATTAGTGAGCAGTACTTC.

The CDR3 nucleotides are TGTGCCAGCAGACTAACCGGGACAGGGATGTTCTTC. Translating gives CASRLTGTGMFF. The chain joins TRBV28 to TRBJ2-1, with 9 bases identical to TRBD1. V was pared by 6 bases and J by 15 bases, with 9 bases of the junction left unmatched. The CDR3 loop spans 12 amino acids. Germline loops: CDR1 MDHEN, CDR2 SYDVKM.

V usage is TRBV9 and J usage is TRBJ2-5; TRBD1 agrees at 8 bases. Germline V CDR1 and CDR2: SGDLS, YYNGEE. CDR3 length equals 13 residues. V gave up 3 bases and J gave up 5 bases; unmatched junction bases: 3. The DNA of the CDR3 is TGTGCCAGCAGCGGCGACAGGGGCGAGACCCAGTACTTC. This translates into CASSGDRGETQYF.

The genes are TRBV5-1 and TRBJ1-1; the D is unclear. Looked up from germline, CDR1 is SGHRS and CDR2 is YFSETQ. Trimming stripped 0 bases from V and 7 bases from J, with 13 bases between. This CDR3 has 14 residues. The CDR3 loop is CASSLGTKDLEAFF. CDR3 sequence (DNA): TGCGCCAGCAGCTTGGGGACCAAGGACCTTGAAGCTTTCTTT.

This chain joins TRBV27 and TRBJ2-1; 8 bases fit TRBD2. Losses at the gene ends were 6 bases for V and 4 bases for J; bases not matched to a gene: 11. The CDR3 sequence is 16 residues long. From germline, CDR1 is MNHEY and CDR2 SMNVEV (reference sequence). CDR3 DNA: TGTGCCAGCAGGATAGCGGGACTAGATTTTTACAATGAGCAGTTCTTC. This translates into CASRIAGLDFYNEQFF.

The chain is built from TRBV28 and TRBJ2-1; 9 nucleotides align to TRBD2. The CDR3 consists of 16 residues. With 4 bases clipped from V and 0 bases from J, the junction kept 4 bases outside the gene matches. Germline CDR1 reads MDHEN; CDR2 reads SYDVKM. DNA of the CDR3: TGTGCCAGCAGTTGGGGACTAGCTAGCTCCTACAATGAGCAGTTCTTC. This translates into CASSWGLASSYNEQFF.

The V call is TRBV7-9, the J call TRBJ2-7; D remains ambiguous. Germline CDR1 is SEHNR and CDR2 is FQNEAQ (reference sequence). The CDR3 runs 13 residues. V was shortened by 3 bases and J by 4 bases, with 10 bases between the two germline ends. CDR3 DNA sequence: TGTGCCAGCAGCTTGGGAAGATTTTACGAGCAGTACTTC. Amino acid sequence: CASSLGRFYEQYF.

The genes are TRBV7-7 and TRBJ2-5, with D tentatively TRBD1 or TRBD2 (5 bases each). The CDR3 sequence is 15 residues long. Germline V gene data show CDR1 as SSHAT and CDR2 as FNYEAQ (reference sequence). Trimming stripped 2 bases from V and 1 base from J, with 11 bases between. CDR3 bases: TGTGCCAGCAGCTTAAAGAGGGGCTCCCAAGAGACCCAGTACTTC. Amino acids: CASSLKRGSQETQYF.

This chain uses TRBV18 with TRBJ1-4; the D is unclear. Germline V gene lookup returns CDR1 KGHSH and CDR2 LQKENI. The CDR3 covers 16 residues. V was cut by 3 bases and J by 2 bases, with 13 bases left in between. The CDR3 sequence is CASSPDRAPTNEKLFF. In DNA form, the CDR3 reads TGTGCCAGCTCACCGGATAGGGCCCCCACTAATGAAAAACTGTTTTTT.

The chain employs TRBV7-6 and TRBJ2-2, with TRBD2 identical over 14 bases. The CDR3 covers 18 residues. Unmatched junction bases numbered 6, after V lost 3 bases and J lost 3 bases. The germline V gene encodes CDR1 SGHVS and CDR2 FNYEAQ. The CDR3 coding sequence is TGTGCCAGCAGCTTGGAGACTAGCGGGAGGGGCGACACCGGGGAGCTGTTTTTT. It yields the protein CASSLETSGRGDTGELFF.

The chain joins TRBV11-2 to TRBJ2-3; 8 bases agree with TRBD2. This CDR3 comprises 15 residues. Unmatched junction bases numbered 4, after V lost 4 bases and J lost 1 base. Per germline, CDR1 SGHAT and CDR2 FQNNGV. CDR3 region: CASSSLAEGTDTQYF. The CDR3 DNA follows: TGTGCCAGCAGCTCACTAGCGGAGGGCACAGATACGCAGTATTTT.

A remark on this clone: A junction end diverges from the germline sequence, so it may reflect a read error. The chain employs TRBV19 and TRBJ1-5, with TRBD1 as a possible D gene (5 bases). Germline lookup yields CDR1 LNHDA and CDR2 SQIVND (reference sequence). This CDR3 spans 14 amino acids. CDR3: CASRIKTANQPQHF. DNA for the CDR3: TGTGCCAGTCGTATAAAGACAGCCAATCAGCCCCAGCATTTT. The full variable domain, rest sourced from reference TRBV19 and TRBJ1-5, is DGGITQSPKYLFRKEGQNVTLSCEQNLNHDAMYWYRQDPGQGLRLIYYSQIVNDFQKGDIAEGYSVSREKKESFPLTVTSAQKNPTAFYLCASRIKTANQPQHFGDGTRLSIL.

This chain joins TRBV28 and TRBJ1-5; 7 nucleotides agree with TRBD1. Looked up from germline, CDR1 is MDHEN and CDR2 is SYDVKM. The CDR3 contains 15 residues. V lost 5 bases and J lost 0; bases outside the gene matches: 4. The CDR3: CASSTWDSSNQPQHF. The DNA for the CDR3 is TGTGCCAGCAGTACTTGGGACAGTAGCAATCAGCCCCAGCATTTT.

The chain couples TRBV12-5 to TRBJ2-7; tentatively, D is TRBD1 or TRBD2 (5 bases each). From germline, CDR1 is LGHNT and CDR2 FRNRAP. CDR3 size: 16 residues. V was pared by 0 bases and J by 0 bases, with 12 bases between. CDR3 loop: CASGLVLKGSSYEQYF. CDR3 DNA sequence: TGTGCTAGTGGTTTGGTACTGAAGGGGAGCTCCTACGAGCAGTACTTC.

This chain joins TRBV7-9 and TRBJ2-7; D is undetermined. V was pared by 1 base and J by 2 bases, with 12 bases between. CDR1 and CDR2 (germline): SEHNR, FQNEAQ (reference sequence). The CDR3 runs to 15 residues. For the CDR3, the DNA is TGTGCCAGCAGCTTAGGTGGAGACCGAACCTACGAGCAGTACTTC. This sequence encodes CASSLGGDRTYEQYF.